The rows below give T cell receptor beta chains drawn from one sample of a study of CD8 T cells in ankylosing spondylitis. TCRdb reanalysed the 5' RACE reads using MiXCR and keeps one entry per CDR3 protein. The sample has approximately 350,000 distinct CDR3 sequences; about 14% are singletons. The specimen was blood, either unsorted or a sorted T cell fraction (not recorded which). The origin of the receptors is a male donor with ankylosing spondylitis or in good health (not recorded which). The conserved cysteine and the conserved F or W are not part of the CDR3 here. Fields, in order: V gene, J gene, CDR3 protein.

TRBV7-2	TRBJ2-3	ASSLGVRGDTQY
TRBV29-1	TRBJ1-2	SVGNRSIYGYT
TRBV12-3/TRBV12-4	TRBJ2-1	ASSSGLAGNEQF
TRBV12-3/TRBV12-4	TRBJ1-5	ASSWGGSKANQPQH
TRBV5-1	TRBJ1-1	ASSVIGQKNTEAF
TRBV7-2	TRBJ1-1	ASSSRGRRTEAF
TRBV5-1	TRBJ2-2	ASSLEFIGELF
TRBV7-2	TRBJ2-5	ASTTPGWETQY
TRBV12-3/TRBV12-4	TRBJ1-1	ASSTWDGRSQGAF
TRBV5-1	TRBJ2-5	ASSLAGSIAGETQY
TRBV5-1	TRBJ2-5	ASSPGTAKETQY
TRBV6-5	TRBJ2-2	ASSYSDRNTGELF
TRBV4-2	TRBJ2-7	ASSLELQTSNTPLYEQY
TRBV6-5	TRBJ2-1	ASSYEGGGNEQF
TRBV20-1	TRBJ1-1	SAQDEGPNTEAF
TRBV7-9	TRBJ1-2	AGKTGRDGYT
TRBV30	TRBJ2-5	AWRGSGTTQY
TRBV7-9	TRBJ1-5	ASSLGSSRGTAPQH
TRBV5-1	TRBJ2-2	ASSQLTVSTGELF
TRBV5-1	TRBJ2-7	ASSNNDYEQY
TRBV10-3	TRBJ2-4	AISESTRGRSDIQY
TRBV14	TRBJ1-1	ASSPWTGTAVTEAF
TRBV18	TRBJ2-5	ASSPRSQETQY
TRBV5-1	TRBJ2-3	ASSLAEGEGTDTQY
TRBV2	TRBJ2-2	ASGTSGSLTNTGELF
TRBV11-2	TRBJ2-1	ASSSKRNLYNEQF
TRBV11-1	TRBJ2-7	ASSLEAAGDEQY
TRBV20-1	TRBJ1-1	SARNDRGRNTEAF
TRBV7-6	TRBJ2-7	ASSIGTATYEQY
TRBV23-1	TRBJ2-3	ASSLLAGGPSDTQY
TRBV6-1	TRBJ2-1	ASSVSLSSYNEQF
TRBV7-9	TRBJ2-3	ASSDTDTQY
TRBV5-1	TRBJ2-5	ASSLAGQESGETQY
TRBV5-1	TRBJ2-1	ASSPVAGGNNEQF
TRBV5-1	TRBJ1-5	ASSLEGGRNQPQH
TRBV15	TRBJ1-4	ATKHSLNEKLF
TRBV7-9	TRBJ1-4	ASSLGAYPMGREKLF
TRBV5-1	TRBJ2-3	ASSLGRSWTDTQY
TRBV20-1	TRBJ2-5	SARLGQGGETQY
TRBV20-1	TRBJ2-5	SAGGVPEETQY
TRBV5-1	TRBJ2-3	ASSLWGQSAADTQY
TRBV25-1	TRBJ2-3	ASTSAGGRNTQY
TRBV4-1	TRBJ2-2	ASSQGEVTGELF
TRBV11-2	TRBJ2-7	ASSLERQLTYEQY
TRBV15	TRBJ2-5	ATSSRVWETQY
TRBV4-2	TRBJ1-6	ASSQHRQDNSPLH
TRBV29-1	TRBJ1-6	SVTTGGLDNSPLH
TRBV6-5	TRBJ2-2	ASSYPRTGAGGELF
TRBV29-1	TRBJ1-1	SVGSAGLRANTEAF